Sequencing of this T cell receptor (beta chain) was carried out in a study of Ad26.COV2.S vaccination and SARS-CoV-2 variants. Using immunoSEQ multiplex PCR, the repertoire was profiled, and TCRdb retains in-frame clones only, with some absent. Of hundreds of thousands of clones listed, roughly 84% are singletons. Documented treatment: about 20 received Ad26.COV2.S at low or high dose, single or two shots; about 5 received placebo; per-sample allocation not given. Repertoires come from day 63 after the first vaccine or placebo injection. This TCR came from a person between 18 and 65 years old who received the Ad26.COV2.S COVID-19 vaccine or a placebo. The sample here was peripheral blood, taken in a trial of Ad26.COV2.S vaccine versus placebo.

The CDR3, as DNA: TGTGCCTGGAGTCCTAATCTAGGAAACACCATATATTTT. This encodes CAWSPNLGNTIYF. This chain uses TRBV30 with TRBJ1-3; no definite D call. V was cut by 2 bases and J by 4 bases, with 9 bases left in between. The CDR3 length is 13 residues. Germline V gene lookup returns CDR1 GTSNPN and CDR2 SVGIG (reference sequence).